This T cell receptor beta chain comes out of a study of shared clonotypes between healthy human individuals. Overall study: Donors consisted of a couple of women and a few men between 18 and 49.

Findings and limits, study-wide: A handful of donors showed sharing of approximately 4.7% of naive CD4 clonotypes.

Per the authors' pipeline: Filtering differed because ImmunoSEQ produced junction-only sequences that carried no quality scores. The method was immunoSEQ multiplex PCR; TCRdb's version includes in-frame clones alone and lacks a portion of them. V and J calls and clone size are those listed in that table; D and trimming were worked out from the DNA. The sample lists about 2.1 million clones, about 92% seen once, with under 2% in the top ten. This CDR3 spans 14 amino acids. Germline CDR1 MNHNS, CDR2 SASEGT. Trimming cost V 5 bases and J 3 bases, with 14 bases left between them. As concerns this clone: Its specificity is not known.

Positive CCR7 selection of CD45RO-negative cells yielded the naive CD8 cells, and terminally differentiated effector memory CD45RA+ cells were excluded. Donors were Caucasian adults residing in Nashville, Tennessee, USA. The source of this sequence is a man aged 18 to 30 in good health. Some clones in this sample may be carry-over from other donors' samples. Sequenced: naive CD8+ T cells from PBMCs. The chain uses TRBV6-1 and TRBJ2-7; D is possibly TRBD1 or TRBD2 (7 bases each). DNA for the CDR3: TGTGCCAGCAGTTTAGACAGGGAGGGCTACGAGCAGTACTTC. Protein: CASSLDREGYEQYF.